This T cell receptor (beta chain) was captured by sequencing in a study of cytomegalovirus exposure and HLA in healthy donors. About the research overall: A prior analysis found more than 90 million unique TCR beta sequences from 170 million or so T cells.

The study, taken as a whole, reports: The study assumed roughly uniform donor sequencing depth for presence/absence analyses.

Germline V lookup: CDR1 SGDLS, CDR2 YYNGEE. The V gene lost 6 bases and the J gene lost 0 bases, with 6 bases spanning the gap. This CDR3 is 13 amino acids long. For this clone: The antigen remains undetermined.

Amplification used 60 Vbeta primers and 13 Jbeta primers. Generated by immunoSEQ multiplex PCR, the TCRdb table keeps only in-frame clones and is missing some. The sample includes under 150,000 clones, roughly four fifths of them seen just once. The donors gave bone marrow, and they were healthy. The chain carries TRBV9 and TRBJ2-2, with D hard to call. The sample comprised PBMCs. This sequence was found in a boy between 2 and 15 years old in good health and CMV-seronegative. The CDR3 DNA is TGTGCCAGCAAAGCGACGAACACCGGGGAGCTGTTTTTT. Translation: CASKATNTGELFF.